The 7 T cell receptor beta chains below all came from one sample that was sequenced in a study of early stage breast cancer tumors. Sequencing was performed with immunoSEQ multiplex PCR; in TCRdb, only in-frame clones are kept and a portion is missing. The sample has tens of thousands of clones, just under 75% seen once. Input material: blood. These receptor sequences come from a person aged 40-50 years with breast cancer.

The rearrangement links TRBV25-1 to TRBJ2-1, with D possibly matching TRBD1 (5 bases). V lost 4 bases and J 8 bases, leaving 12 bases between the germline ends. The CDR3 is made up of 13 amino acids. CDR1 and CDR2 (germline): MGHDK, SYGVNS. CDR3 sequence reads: CASSALRGDEQFF. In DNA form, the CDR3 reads TGTGCCAGCAGTGCTTTAAGGGGTGATGAGCAGTTCTTC.

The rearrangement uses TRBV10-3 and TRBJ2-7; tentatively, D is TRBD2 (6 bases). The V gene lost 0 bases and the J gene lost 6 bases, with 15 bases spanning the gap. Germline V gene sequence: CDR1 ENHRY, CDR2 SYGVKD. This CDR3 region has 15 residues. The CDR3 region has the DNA TGTGCCATCAGTGAGTCGGAGGGGAGCGCTTCCGAGCAGTACTTC. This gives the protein CAISESEGSASEQYF.

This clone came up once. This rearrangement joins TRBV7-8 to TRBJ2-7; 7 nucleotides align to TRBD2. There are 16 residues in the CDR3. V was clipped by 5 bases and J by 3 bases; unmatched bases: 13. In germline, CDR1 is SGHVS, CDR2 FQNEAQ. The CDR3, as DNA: TGTGCCAGCAGCACGCCGGTGGGTGGGGGGGACTACGAGCAGTACTTC. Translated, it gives CASSTPVGGGDYEQYF. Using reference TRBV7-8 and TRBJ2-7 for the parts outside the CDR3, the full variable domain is GAGVSQSPRYKVAKRGQDVALRCDPISGHVSLFWYQQALGQGPEFLTYFQNEAQLDKSGLPSDRFFAERPEGSVSTLKIQRTQQEDSAVYLCASSTPVGGGDYEQYFGPGTRLTVT.

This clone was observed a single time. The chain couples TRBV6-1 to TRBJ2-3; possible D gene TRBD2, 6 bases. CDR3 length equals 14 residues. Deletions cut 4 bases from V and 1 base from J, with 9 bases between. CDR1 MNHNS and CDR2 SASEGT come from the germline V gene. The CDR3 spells CASSGLARTDTQYF. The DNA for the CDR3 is TGTGCCAGCAGTGGGCTAGCGCGCACAGATACGCAGTATTTT.

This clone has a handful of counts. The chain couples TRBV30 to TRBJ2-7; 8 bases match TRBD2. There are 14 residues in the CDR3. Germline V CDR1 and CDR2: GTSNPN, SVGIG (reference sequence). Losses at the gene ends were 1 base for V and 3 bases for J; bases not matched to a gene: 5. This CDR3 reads CAWSASGSRYEQYF. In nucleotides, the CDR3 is TGTGCCTGGAGTGCCAGCGGGAGCCGCTACGAGCAGTACTTC.

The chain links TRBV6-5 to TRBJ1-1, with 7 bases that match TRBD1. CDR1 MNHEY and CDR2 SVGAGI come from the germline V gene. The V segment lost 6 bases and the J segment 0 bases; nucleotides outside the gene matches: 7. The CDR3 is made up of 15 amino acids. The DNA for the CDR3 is TGTGCCAGCAGCCTCAGGGGGGAGTTGAACACTGAAGCTTTCTTT. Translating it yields CASSLRGELNTEAFF.

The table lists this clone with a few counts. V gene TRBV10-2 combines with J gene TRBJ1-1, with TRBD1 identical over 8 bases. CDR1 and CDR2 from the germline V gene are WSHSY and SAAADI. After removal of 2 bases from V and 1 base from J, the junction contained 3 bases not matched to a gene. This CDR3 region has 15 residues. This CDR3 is CASSEQGAQNTEAFF. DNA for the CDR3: TGCGCCAGCAGTGAGCAGGGGGCTCAGAACACTGAAGCTTTCTTT.